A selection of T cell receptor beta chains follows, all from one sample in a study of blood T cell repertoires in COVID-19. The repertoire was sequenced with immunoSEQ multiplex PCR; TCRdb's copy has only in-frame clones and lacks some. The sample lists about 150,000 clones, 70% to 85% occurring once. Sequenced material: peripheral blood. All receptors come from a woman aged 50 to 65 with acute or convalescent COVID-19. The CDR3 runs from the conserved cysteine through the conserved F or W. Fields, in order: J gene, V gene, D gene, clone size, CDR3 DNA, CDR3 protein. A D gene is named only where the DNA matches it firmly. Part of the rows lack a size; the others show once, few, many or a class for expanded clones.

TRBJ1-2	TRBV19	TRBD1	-	TGTGCCAGTAGTCCGCACGGGGACAGGGAATTTAATGGCTACACCTTC	CASSPHGDREFNGYTF
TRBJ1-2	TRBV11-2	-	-	TGTGCCAGCAGCTTTTCCGGGACTGGTACTTTTGGCTATGGCTACACCTTC	CASSFSGTGTFGYGYTF
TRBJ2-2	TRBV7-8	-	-	TGTGCCAGCAGCTTAGTGACGGGTGCGAACACCGGGGAGCTGTTTTTT	CASSLVTGANTGELFF
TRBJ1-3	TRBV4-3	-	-	TGCGCCAGCAGCCGGTTAGCCTCCTCTGGAAACACCATATATTTT	CASSRLASSGNTIYF
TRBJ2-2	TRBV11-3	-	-	TGTGCCAGCAGCGGCATCGCGAACACCGGGGAGCTGTTTTTT	CASSGIANTGELFF
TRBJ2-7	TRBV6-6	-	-	TGTGCCAGCAGTTACGGATCAGGGAACGGGGGGCAGTACTTC	CASSYGSGNGGQYF
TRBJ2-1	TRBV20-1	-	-	TGCAGTGCCCTAAGACAGACACCTCAGTTCTTC	CSALRQTPQFF
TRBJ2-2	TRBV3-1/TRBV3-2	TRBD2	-	TGTGCCAGCAGCCAACCCTCCGGGTCTAGCGGATACACCGGGGAGCTGTTTTTT	CASSQPSGSSGYTGELFF
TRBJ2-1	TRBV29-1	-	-	TGCAGCGTTGAACTAGCGAGGGACAATGAGCAGTTCTTC	CSVELARDNEQFF
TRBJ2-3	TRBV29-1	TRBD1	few	TGCAGCGTCGGACAGGGAGGAACAGATACGCAGTATTTT	CSVGQGGTDTQYF
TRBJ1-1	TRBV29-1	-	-	TGCAGCGTTGATCTCAGACACCTGAACACTGAAGCTTTCTTT	CSVDLRHLNTEAFF
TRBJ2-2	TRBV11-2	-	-	TGTGCCAGCAGCTTAGGCGTGACCGGGGAGCTGTTTTTT	CASSLGVTGELFF
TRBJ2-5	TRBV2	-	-	TGTGCCAGCAGTCCAACAGGCTCCCAAGAGACCCAGTACTTC	CASSPTGSQETQYF
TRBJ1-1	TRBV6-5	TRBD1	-	TGTGCCAGCAGTCCGGGACAGGGAAGGAGGACTGAAGCTTTCTTT	CASSPGQGRRTEAFF
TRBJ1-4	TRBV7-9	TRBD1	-	TGTGCCAGCAGCGGACAGGGGTGGGATGAAAAACTGTTTTTT	CASSGQGWDEKLFF
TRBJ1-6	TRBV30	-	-	TGTGCCTGGAGTGTACTAGGTTCACCCCTCCACTTT	CAWSVLGSPLHF
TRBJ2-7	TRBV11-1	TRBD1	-	TGTGCCAGCAGCTTAGGACGGGACAGCGGCTACGAGCAGTACTTC	CASSLGRDSGYEQYF
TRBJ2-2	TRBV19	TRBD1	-	TGTGCCAGTCACAGGGGGCCCGGGGAGCTGTTTTTT	CASHRGPGELFF
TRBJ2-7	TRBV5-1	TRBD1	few	TGCGCCAGCAGCCCGGGGACAGGCAACTACGAGCAGTACTTC	CASSPGTGNYEQYF
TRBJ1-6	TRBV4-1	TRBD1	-	TGCGCCAGCAGCCAAGAAGTCGTTGGGACAGTATCACCCCTCCACTTT	CASSQEVVGTVSPLHF
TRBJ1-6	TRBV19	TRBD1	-	TGTGCCAGTAGCAACATGGACAGGGCAGGACGTTCACCCCTCCACTTT	CASSNMDRAGRSPLHF
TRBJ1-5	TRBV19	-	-	TGTGCCAGTCGGGGGGTAACAGGGTTGCATCAGCCCCAGCATTTT	CASRGVTGLHQPQHF
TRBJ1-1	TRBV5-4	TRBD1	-	TGTGCCAGCAGCTCGGGGGGGACAGGGGCTAGTGAAGCTTTCTTT	CASSSGGTGASEAFF
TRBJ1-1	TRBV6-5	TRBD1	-	TGTGCCAGCAGTACCGGACAGGGAAGGAACACTGAAGCTTTCTTT	CASSTGQGRNTEAFF
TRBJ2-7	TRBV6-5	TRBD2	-	TGTGCCAGCAGCCGAACACTAGCGGGGGCCTACGAGCAGTACTTC	CASSRTLAGAYEQYF
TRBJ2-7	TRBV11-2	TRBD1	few	TGTGCCAGCAGTCAAATTAATAGGGACAGGGGTAGTACTTACGAGCAGTACTTC	CASSQINRDRGSTYEQYF
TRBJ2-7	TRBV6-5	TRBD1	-	TGTGCCAGCAGCCAGCCCTCCAGGGGGTCCTACGAGCAGTACTTC	CASSQPSRGSYEQYF
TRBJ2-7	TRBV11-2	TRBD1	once	TGTGCCAGCAGCCCTAGGACAGGTCATGCCTACGAGCAGTACTTC	CASSPRTGHAYEQYF
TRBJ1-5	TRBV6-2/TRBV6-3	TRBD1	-	TGTGCCAGCAGTTACACCGGGACAGGGGGTCTAAACAATCAGCCCCAGCATTTT	CASSYTGTGGLNNQPQHF
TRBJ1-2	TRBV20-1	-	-	TGCAGTGCTAGAGTGAGGGATGGCTACACCTTC	CSARVRDGYTF
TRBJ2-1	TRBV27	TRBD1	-	TGTGCCAGCAGTTCGGTGACAGGGAACAATGAGCAGTTCTTC	CASSSVTGNNEQFF
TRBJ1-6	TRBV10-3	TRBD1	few	TGTGCCATCAGTGGGACAGGGGATGGTTCCTATAATTCACCCCTCCACTTT	CAISGTGDGSYNSPLHF
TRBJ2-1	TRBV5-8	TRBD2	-	TGTGCCAGCAGCTTGGGAGGGACTAGCGGGACCTACAATGAGCAGTTCTTC	CASSLGGTSGTYNEQFF
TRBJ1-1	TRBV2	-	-	TGTGCCAGCAGTGAAATGGGAGGAGTGGGCACTGAAGCTTTCTTT	CASSEMGGVGTEAFF
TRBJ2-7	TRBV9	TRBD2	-	TGTGCCAGCAGCGTATCGACTAGCGGGTCCGGGGAGCAGTACTTC	CASSVSTSGSGEQYF
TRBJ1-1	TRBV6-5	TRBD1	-	TGTGCCAGCAGTTACACCACCGGGACAGGCCACACTGAAGCTTTCTTT	CASSYTTGTGHTEAFF
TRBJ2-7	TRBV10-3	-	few	TGTGCCATCTCGGACACTTACTCCTACGAGCAGTACTTC	CAISDTYSYEQYF
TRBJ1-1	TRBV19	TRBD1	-	TGTGCCACTGCGGGACAGGGTGCTCTGAACACTGAAGCTTTCTTT	CATAGQGALNTEAFF
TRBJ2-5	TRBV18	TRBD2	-	TGTGCCAGCTCCCCCCGGGGGGGCGAGCAAGAGACCCAGTACTTC	CASSPRGGEQETQYF
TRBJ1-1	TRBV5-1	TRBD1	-	TGCGCCAGCAGCTTGATCGGACAGGGAGTGTCGGACACTGAAGCTTTCTTT	CASSLIGQGVSDTEAFF
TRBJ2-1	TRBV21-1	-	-	TGTGCCAGCAGCAGGACAGGGTACAATGAGCAGTTCTTC	CASSRTGYNEQFF
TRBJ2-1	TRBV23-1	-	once	TGCGCCAGCAGTCAATGGTCAGGCTGGGGCTTGAGCTCCTACAATGAGCAGTTCTTC	CASSQWSGWGLSSYNEQFF
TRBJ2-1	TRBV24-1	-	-	TGTGCCACCAGTGATTCCGGGGGCAAAAGCGGGGTATTCTACAATGAGCAGTTCTTC	CATSDSGGKSGVFYNEQFF
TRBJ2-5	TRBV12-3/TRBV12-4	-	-	TGTGCCAGCAGTTTTTCGGGAGTGGGGACCCAGTACTTC	CASSFSGVGTQYF
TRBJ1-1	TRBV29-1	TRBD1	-	TGCAGCGTTGGACAGGGCCGTGGTGGCACTGAAGCTTTCTTT	CSVGQGRGGTEAFF
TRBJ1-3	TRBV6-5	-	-	TGTGCCAGCAGGAGTCGGGGGAACTCTGGAAACACCATATATTTT	CASRSRGNSGNTIYF
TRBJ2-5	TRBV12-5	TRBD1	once	TGTGCTAGTGGTTTGTCAGGGGGCGGAGAGACCCAGTACTTC	CASGLSGGGETQYF
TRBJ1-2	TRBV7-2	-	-	TGTGCCAGCAGCAAATTGGACAGTCAAGGGGGTTACACCTTC	CASSKLDSQGGYTF
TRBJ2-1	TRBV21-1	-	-	TGTGCCAGCAGCAAATGGAGTGCTAGCTCCTACAATGAGCAGTTCTTC	CASSKWSASSYNEQFF
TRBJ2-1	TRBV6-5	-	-	TGTGCCAGCAGTTACGATCGACTATTCAATGAGCAGTTCTTC	CASSYDRLFNEQFF
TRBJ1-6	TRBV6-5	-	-	TGTGCCAGCCGTCCCAGGACAGTCAATTCACCCCTCCACTTT	CASRPRTVNSPLHF
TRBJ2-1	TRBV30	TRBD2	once	TGTGCCTGGAGATCCCCTAGCGGATACAATGAGCAGTTCTTC	CAWRSPSGYNEQFF